These T cell receptor beta chains were read from a single sample in a study of OX40 agonist ivuxolimab in advanced cancers. Assay: immunoSEQ multiplex PCR; the TCRdb copy retains only in-frame clones and omits some. The sample has some 41,000 clones, roughly 90% seen once. The material sequenced was CD4+ or CD8+ T cells sorted from blood, taken in a trial of the OX40 agonist ivuxolimab. These receptors were obtained from an adult with an advanced solid tumor such as melanoma, head and neck, liver or kidney cancer. Both conserved end residues are part of each CDR3. D genes are given only for firm matches. Clone sizes are given selectively: once, few, many, or a class where the clone is expanded.

v_call	j_call	clone_size	d_call	cdr3_nt	cdr3_aa
TRBV11-3	TRBJ2-7	-	-	TGTGCCAGCAGCTCCTCCTACGAGCAGTACTTC	CASSSSYEQYF
TRBV19	TRBJ1-5	-	-	TGTGCCAGTAGTATAAGGAGGCCGAGCAGCAATCAGCCCCAGCATTTT	CASSIRRPSSNQPQHF
TRBV6-5	TRBJ1-2	-	-	TGTGCCAGCAGTGGCCCGGGGGATTCCTATGGCTACACCTTC	CASSGPGDSYGYTF
TRBV9	TRBJ1-3	-	-	TGTGCCAGCAGCGGACAGGCTGGAAACACCATATATTTT	CASSGQAGNTIYF
TRBV6-4	TRBJ2-1	-	TRBD2	TGTGCCAGCAGTGACTTCGGGACTAGCGGGGGGGCTGGGTACAATGAGCAGTTCTTC	CASSDFGTSGGAGYNEQFF
TRBV7-2	TRBJ2-3	-	TRBD2	TGTGCCAGCAGCTTAGGCGGGGAGGGGACAGATACGCAGTATTTT	CASSLGGEGTDTQYF
TRBV9	TRBJ1-3	-	-	TGTGCCAGCAGCCCCAGAGCTGGAAACACCATATATTTT	CASSPRAGNTIYF
TRBV7-9	TRBJ2-7	-	-	TGTGCCAGCAGCTTAGATTCGCGCTACGAGCAGTACTTC	CASSLDSRYEQYF
TRBV18	TRBJ2-7	-	TRBD1	TGTGCCAGCTCACCACGAACAGGGGTAATCTACGAGCAGTACTTC	CASSPRTGVIYEQYF
TRBV7-8	TRBJ2-7	-	TRBD2	TGTGCCAGCAGCTCCAAGCGGGGGGAAACCTACGAGCAGTACTTC	CASSSKRGETYEQYF
TRBV5-6	TRBJ1-2	-	-	TGTGCCAGCAGCTTCGGCAGGTCTGCCAGCTACACCTTC	CASSFGRSASYTF
TRBV29-1	TRBJ1-1	-	-	TGCAGCGTTGCGGAGAACACTGAAGCTTTCTTT	CSVAENTEAFF
TRBV30	TRBJ1-2	few	TRBD1	TGTGCCTGGGTCCGGGACAGATCCTCTAACTATGGCTACACCTTC	CAWVRDRSSNYGYTF
TRBV29-1	TRBJ2-7	once	TRBD1	TGCAGCGTTCGCAGACAGGGGGCCTACGAGCAGTACTTC	CSVRRQGAYEQYF
TRBV9	TRBJ2-5	-	-	TGTGCCAGCAGCGTTCAGACAGATCCTGCTACCCAGTACTTC	CASSVQTDPATQYF
TRBV5-1	TRBJ1-6	-	TRBD1	TGCGCCAGCAGCACGGAGACAGGGATGGTAGAACCCCTCCACTTT	CASSTETGMVEPLHF
TRBV5-1	TRBJ1-1	-	-	TGCGCCAGCAGCTTGGGACAGGTCACTGAAGCTTTCTTT	CASSLGQVTEAFF
TRBV11-2	TRBJ1-1	-	-	TGTGCCAGCAGCCGAGGATGGGGGCGGAACACTGAAGCTTTCTTT	CASSRGWGRNTEAFF
TRBV7-3	TRBJ1-1	-	-	TGTGCCAGCAGCTTGAGACAGAACACTGAAGCTTTCTTT	CASSLRQNTEAFF
TRBV6-5	TRBJ1-2	-	-	TGTGCCAGCTTCCGGCCGGGGTACTATGGCTACACCTTC	CASFRPGYYGYTF
TRBV4-3	TRBJ1-2	-	TRBD1	TGCGCCAGCAGCCAAGAAGGGACAGGAGCTTATGGCTACACCTTC	CASSQEGTGAYGYTF
TRBV5-8	TRBJ1-5	-	-	TGTGCCAGCAGCTTCGGCGGGATCGCCCGTCAGCCCCAGCATTTT	CASSFGGIARQPQHF
TRBV11-1	TRBJ2-5	-	TRBD1	TGTGCCAGCAGCGGCAAGGACAGGGGCGGGGGTTGGGACCAAGAGACCCAGTACTTC	CASSGKDRGGGWDQETQYF
TRBV5-1	TRBJ2-7	-	-	TGCGCCAGCAGCGCTTTAACCGGGGACTACGAGCAGTACTTC	CASSALTGDYEQYF
TRBV7-6	TRBJ2-7	-	TRBD2	TGTGCCAGCAGCCTTAGAGCGGGGGACGAGCAGTACTTC	CASSLRAGDEQYF
TRBV7-8	TRBJ2-3	-	-	TGTGCCAGCAGCTTAGAAGCGCAACGCACAGATACGCAGTATTTT	CASSLEAQRTDTQYF
TRBV5-1	TRBJ2-5	-	TRBD2	TGCGCCAGCAGCGGTCCTAGCGGGGGGGCCGTGGAGACCCAGTACTTC	CASSGPSGGAVETQYF
TRBV11-3	TRBJ2-5	-	-	TGTGCCAGCAGCTTAAAGCGTGGAGAGACCCAGTACTTC	CASSLKRGETQYF
TRBV18	TRBJ1-2	once	-	TGTGCCAGCTCACCACCTGGTCCGTATGGCTACACCTTC	CASSPPGPYGYTF
TRBV5-5	TRBJ2-7	-	-	TGTGCCAGCAGCCGGGACCTGGGGTCCTACGAGCAGTACTTC	CASSRDLGSYEQYF
TRBV10-2	TRBJ2-7	-	TRBD1	TGCGCCAGCAGTGAGTCGCCCAGGGGGCTATACGAGCAGTACTTC	CASSESPRGLYEQYF
TRBV2	TRBJ1-5	-	-	TGTGCCAGCAGTGGGACCTTCAATCAGCCCCAGCATTTT	CASSGTFNQPQHF
TRBV5-5	TRBJ2-5	-	-	TGTGCCAGCAGCTCGCAGACAGGTTTCCAAGAGACCCAGTACTTC	CASSSQTGFQETQYF
TRBV6-5	TRBJ2-2	-	-	TGTGCCAGCAGTTACGGTCTTGAAGGTCACACCGGGGAGCTGTTTTTT	CASSYGLEGHTGELFF
TRBV7-9	TRBJ2-3	once	TRBD2	TGTGCCAGCAGCCCGCACCCGGGACTAGCGGGGGACCGCACAGATACGCAGTATTTT	CASSPHPGLAGDRTDTQYF
TRBV11-3	TRBJ1-2	-	-	TGTGCCAGCAGCTTCCCACAGCGTCCTAACTATGGCTACACCTTC	CASSFPQRPNYGYTF
TRBV6-5	TRBJ1-2	-	-	TGTGCCAGCAGTTACTCGCTGGGCAGGGGTACCTATGGCTACACCTTC	CASSYSLGRGTYGYTF
TRBV7-2	TRBJ2-2	-	-	TGTGCCAGCAGCGCCCGATACGGGACCGGGGAGCTGTTTTTT	CASSARYGTGELFF
TRBV5-4	TRBJ2-2	-	TRBD2	TGTGCCAGCTCCCCCGGCGGGGCGCGGGGGGTGGTCGGGGAGCTGTTTTTT	CASSPGGARGVVGELFF
TRBV5-1	TRBJ2-1	-	TRBD2	TGCGCCAGCAGCCCGGGGACTAGCGAACTCTCGGATGAGCAGTTCTTC	CASSPGTSELSDEQFF
TRBV7-2	TRBJ1-1	-	-	TGTGCCAGCAGCTTACGTACAGACTATAACACTGAAGCTTTCTTT	CASSLRTDYNTEAFF
TRBV27	TRBJ2-3	-	TRBD2	TGTGCCAGCAGTCGGCCTCTCGGAGCGGGGGACTGGCGTAGCACAGATACGCAGTATTTT	CASSRPLGAGDWRSTDTQYF
TRBV7-2	TRBJ2-7	-	TRBD1	TGTGCCAGCAGCTTATTACAGGGGGCCTACGAGCAGTACTTC	CASSLLQGAYEQYF
TRBV6-6	TRBJ1-1	-	-	TGTGCCAGCAGTTACCCCTCCGTGGCTGAAGCTTTCTTT	CASSYPSVAEAFF
TRBV11-2	TRBJ1-4	-	TRBD1	TGTGCCAGCAGCTTAGGACAGGGTGCCGAAAAACTGTTTTTT	CASSLGQGAEKLFF
TRBV5-6	TRBJ1-2	-	-	TGTGCCAGCAGCGGGACTTTACAGGGAAAGAACAACTATGGCTACACCTTC	CASSGTLQGKNNYGYTF
TRBV7-2	TRBJ2-1	-	-	TGTGCCAGCAGCTTAGCTGGCGGGGCCTCCTACAATGAGCAGTTCTTC	CASSLAGGASYNEQFF
TRBV18	TRBJ2-1	-	-	TGTGCCAGCTCACGTAGCCCTGGAGATGAGCAGTTCTTC	CASSRSPGDEQFF
TRBV5-1	TRBJ2-5	-	-	TGCGCCAGCAGCCCAAACGGGGGGCTGGGAGAGACCCAGTACTTC	CASSPNGGLGETQYF
TRBV2	TRBJ1-5	-	-	TGTGCCAGCAGTGAAGGGTTCGGGGATGATCAGCCCCAGCATTTT	CASSEGFGDDQPQHF
TRBV5-1	TRBJ1-2	few	-	TGCGCCAGCAGCCTTGTAGGTGACTATGGCTACACCTTC	CASSLVGDYGYTF
TRBV19	TRBJ2-7	-	TRBD1	TGTGCCAGTAGTCCCCTCGGGACAGTTAACTACGAGCAGTACTTC	CASSPLGTVNYEQYF
TRBV19	TRBJ1-1	-	TRBD1	TGTGCCAGTAACCCGCGGAACAGGGGATACACTGAAGCTTTCTTT	CASNPRNRGYTEAFF